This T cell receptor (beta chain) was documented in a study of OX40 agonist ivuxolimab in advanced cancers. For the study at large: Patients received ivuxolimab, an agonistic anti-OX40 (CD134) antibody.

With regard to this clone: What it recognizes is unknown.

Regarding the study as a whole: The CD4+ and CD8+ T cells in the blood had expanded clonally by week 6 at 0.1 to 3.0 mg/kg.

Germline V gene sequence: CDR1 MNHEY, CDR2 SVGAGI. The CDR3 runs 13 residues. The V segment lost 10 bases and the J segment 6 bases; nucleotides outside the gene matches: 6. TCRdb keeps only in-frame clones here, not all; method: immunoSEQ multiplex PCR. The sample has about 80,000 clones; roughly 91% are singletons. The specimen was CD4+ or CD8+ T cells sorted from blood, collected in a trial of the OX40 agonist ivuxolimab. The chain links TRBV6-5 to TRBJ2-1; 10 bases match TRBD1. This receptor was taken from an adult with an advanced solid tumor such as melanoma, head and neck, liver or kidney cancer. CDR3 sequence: CAISDRGINEQFF. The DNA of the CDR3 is TGTGCCATCTCGGACAGGGGGATCAATGAGCAGTTCTTC.